Listed here is a single TCR beta chain. The antigen is not known. The donors gave bone marrow, and they were healthy. Trimming took off 5 bases at V and 12 bases at J, with 14 bases between the two ends. The CDR3 spans 12 residues. The V gene's germline CDR1 is SEHNR and CDR2 FQNEAQ (reference sequence). This sample stems from a study of cytomegalovirus exposure and HLA in healthy donors. For the study at large: Approximately 81% of roughly 400 genotyped donors fell in the Caucasian-associated ancestry cluster.

Study conclusions and caveats: As a later analysis revealed, most CMV-associated TCR beta chains appeared HLA-restricted.

Primers: 60 Vbeta forward and 13 Jbeta reverse. Under the authors' procedure: Per a later analysis, the number of unique TCR beta chains was approximately 73 million, of which roughly 9.9 million were shared. Assay used: immunoSEQ multiplex PCR; TCRdb lists only in-frame clones, some missing. From that table come the V and J calls and clone size; the DNA was used to work out D and trimming. The table records 120,000 or so clones, roughly 76% of them present only once. The sequencing sample was made of PBMCs. This clonotype originated in a woman aged 45 to 65 in good health and CMV-seronegative. The gene calls are TRBV7-9 and TRBJ2-4; TRBD2 is a possible D gene (6 bases). The CDR3 spells CASSPNSDYQYF. The CDR3 DNA follows: TGTGCCAGCAGCCCTAACTCGGACTATCAGTACTTC. Full variable domain (remainder filled in from reference TRBV7-9 and TRBJ2-4): DTGVSQNPRHKITKRGQNVTFRCDPISEHNRLYWYRQTLGQGPEFLTYFQNEAQLEKSRLLSDRFSAERPKGSFSTLEIQRTEQGDSAMYLCASSPNSDYQYFGAGTRLSVL.